A single sample is the source of the 18 T cell receptor beta chains below, sequenced in a study of chemoradiotherapy in HPV16-positive cancers. Here immunoSEQ multiplex PCR was the method, and the copy in TCRdb shows in-frame clones only, minus some. The sample includes tens of thousands of clones, around 89% seen only once; the top ten take 3% to 4%. The sequences come from blood, collected from a patient who underwent chemoradiotherapy. These receptors all come from a human donor with HPV-associated anogenital cancer.

The V call is TRBV11-2, the J call TRBJ1-2; 9 positions agree with TRBD1. Germline V gene sequence: CDR1 SGHAT, CDR2 FQNNGV. The CDR3 has 14 residues. Unmatched junction bases numbered 13, after V lost 9 bases and J lost 8 bases. The CDR3 region is CASARNDRGEGYTF. CDR3 nucleotides: TGTGCCAGTGCCCGAAACGACAGGGGGGAAGGCTACACCTTC.

This clone was counted only a few times. The chain has TRBV4-3 and TRBJ2-7; 11 bases line up with TRBD1. The CDR3 length is 15 residues. The V and J ends lost 4 bases and 6 bases, in that order; junction bases with no gene match: 8. CDR1 and CDR2 (germline): LGHNA, YSLEER. The CDR3 loop reads CASSRSGTGGAEQYF. CDR3 coding DNA: TGCGCCAGCAGCCGATCCGGGACAGGGGGAGCCGAGCAGTACTTC.

V usage is TRBV7-2 and J usage is TRBJ2-7, with a tentative D call TRBD2 (6 bases). Deletions cut 2 bases from V and 6 bases from J, with 14 bases between. Germline V gives CDR1 SGHTA, CDR2 FQGNSA. This CDR3 spans 14 amino acids. DNA for the CDR3: TGTGCCAGCAGCTTATGGAGGGGTGGCATCGAGCAGTACTTC. Its translation is CASSLWRGGIEQYF.

This chain connects TRBV9 to TRBJ2-7, with TRBD1 identical over 9 bases. The CDR3 sequence is 14 residues long. V was pared by 3 bases and J by 2 bases, with 3 bases of the junction left unmatched. Germline CDR1 SGDLS, CDR2 YYNGEE. CDR3 region: CASSAGQGTYEQYF. The DNA of the CDR3 is TGTGCCAGCAGCGCGGGACAGGGAACCTACGAGCAGTACTTC.

V is TRBV7-9 and J is TRBJ2-3; 7 positions agree with TRBD2. The CDR3 contains 18 residues. Looked up from germline, CDR1 is SEHNR and CDR2 is FQNEAQ (reference sequence). Germline trimming cut 1 base from V and 0 bases from J; bases unmatched to any gene: 10. The CDR3 bases are TGTGCCAGCAGCTTAGACCCCCCGACGCGGGAGAGCACAGATACGCAGTATTTT. This sequence encodes CASSLDPPTRESTDTQYF.

This sequence joins TRBV29-1 and TRBJ2-7, with 11 bases that match TRBD1. The CDR3 loop spans 12 amino acids. Germline CDR1 reads SQVTM; CDR2 reads ANQGSEA. After removal of 7 bases from V and 6 bases from J, the junction contained 5 bases not matched to a gene. The CDR3 region is CSGRTGGLEQYF. The CDR3 DNA sequence: TGCAGCGGCCGGACAGGGGGCCTCGAGCAGTACTTC.

The chain uses TRBV9 and TRBJ2-3; 13 positions match TRBD2. V lost 4 bases, J lost 2 bases, and 7 bases stayed unmatched. Germline assignment: CDR1 SGDLS and CDR2 YYNGEE. CDR3 length: 17 amino acids. CDR3 bases: TGTGCCAGCAGCCCCAGGACTAGCGGGGGCCCCACAGATACGCAGTATTTT. Encoded protein: CASSPRTSGGPTDTQYF.

The V call is TRBV18, the J call TRBJ1-2; D is undetermined. Trimming took off 5 bases at V and 6 bases at J, with 16 bases between the two ends. The germline CDR1 and CDR2 sequences are KGHSH and LQKENI. CDR3 length equals 14 residues. CDR3 loop: CASSSQEISHGYTF. DNA of the CDR3: TGTGCCAGCTCAAGTCAGGAAATTAGTCATGGCTACACCTTC.

This chain joins TRBV10-1 and TRBJ2-7, with a weak D call TRBD1 (7 bases). V dropped 8 bases and J dropped 1 base, with 18 bases sitting between them. Germline assignment: CDR1 WNHNN and CDR2 SYGVQD (reference sequence). There are 15 residues in the CDR3. The CDR3 protein is CASPRRGTASYEQYF. In nucleotides, the CDR3 is TGCGCCAGCCCCCGGAGGGGGACAGCTTCCTACGAGCAGTACTTC.

The sample holds a few counts of this clone. The J gene is TRBJ2-2, the V gene TRBV7-3; 7 nucleotides agree with TRBD1. Germline CDR1 is SGHTA and CDR2 is FQGTGA. This CDR3 region has 13 residues. The V and J ends lost 6 bases and 6 bases, in that order; junction bases with no gene match: 4. Written as DNA, the CDR3 is TGTGCCAGCAGACTGACAGGGTCCGGGGAGCTGTTTTTT. This encodes CASRLTGSGELFF.

The CDR3 nucleotides read TGTGCCAGCAGCCAAACCTACCAAAACATTCAGTACTTC. Translated: CASSQTYQNIQYF. The V gene is TRBV7-2, the J gene TRBJ2-4; the D is unclear. V shed 5 bases and J shed 5 bases, with 10 bases lying between them. This CDR3 comprises 13 residues. Germline V lookup: CDR1 SGHTA, CDR2 FQGNSA.

The CDR3 loop is CASTSGGTSSYNEQFF. In DNA, the CDR3 is TGTGCCAGCACCTCGGGCGGGACCAGCTCCTACAATGAGCAGTTCTTC. The chain employs TRBV11-2 and TRBJ2-1; tentative D call: TRBD2 (6 bases). This CDR3 has 16 amino acids. In germline, CDR1 is SGHAT, CDR2 FQNNGV. The V and J ends lost 7 bases and 0 bases respectively, with 16 bases between them.

The CDR3, as DNA: TGTGCCAGCAGCACTTCTCTTCACTCGGGGCAGCCCCAGCATTTT. This sequence encodes CASSTSLHSGQPQHF. The J gene is TRBJ1-5, the V gene TRBV7-2; D unresolved. Germline V CDR1 and CDR2: SGHTA, FQGNSA. V shed 5 bases and J shed 7 bases, with 18 bases lying between them. The CDR3 totals 15 residues. The variable domain in full, with the rest retrieved from reference TRBV7-2 and TRBJ1-5, is GAGVSQSPSNKVTEKGKDVELRCDPISGHTALYWYRQSLGQGLEFLIYFQGNSAPDKSGLPSDRFSAERTGGSVSTLTIQRTQQEDSAVYLCASSTSLHSGQPQHFGDGTRLSIL.

The chain links TRBV5-5 to TRBJ2-5; D might be TRBD1 (5 bases). Per germline, CDR1 SGHKS and CDR2 YYEKEE (reference sequence). V lost 3 bases, J lost 2 bases, and 8 bases lay in between. This CDR3 has 13 amino acids. CDR3 sequence reads: CASSWAGQETQYF. CDR3 DNA sequence: TGTGCCAGCAGCTGGGCAGGGCAAGAGACCCAGTACTTC. Combining the CDR3 with reference TRBV5-5 and TRBJ2-5 gives the whole variable domain DAGVTQSPTHLIKTRGQQVTLRCSPISGHKSVSWYQQVLGQGPQFIFQYYEKEERGRGNFPDRFSARQFPNYSSELNVNALLLGDSALYLCASSWAGQETQYFGPGTRLLVL.

The chain combines TRBV27 with TRBJ1-4, with unresolved D. Looked up from germline, CDR1 is MNHEY and CDR2 is SMNVEV (reference sequence). The V and J ends lost 6 bases and 8 bases respectively, with 16 bases between them. The CDR3 has 14 amino acids. The CDR3 DNA follows: TGTGCCAGCAGACGGGTGGGTGAAGGAGAAAAACTGTTTTTT. It yields the protein CASRRVGEGEKLFF.

The rearrangement uses TRBV5-1 and TRBJ2-5, with D perhaps TRBD1 (7 bases). Looked up from germline, CDR1 is SGHRS and CDR2 is YFSETQ. The CDR3 has 15 residues. V lost 4 bases and J lost 2, with 15 bases in between. The CDR3: CASSVGGQRQETQYF. The CDR3 coding sequence is TGCGCCAGCAGCGTCGGGGGACAGAGACAAGAGACCCAGTACTTC.

V is TRBV5-4 and J is TRBJ2-6, with 7 bases fitting TRBD1. J was trimmed by 2 bases and V by 4 bases; bases with no gene match: 6. CDR3 size: 16 residues. The germline V gene has CDR1 SGHNT and CDR2 YYREEE (reference sequence). The CDR3 protein is CASSPAGTAGANVLTF. The CDR3, as DNA: TGTGCCAGCAGCCCCGCCGGGACAGCTGGGGCCAACGTCCTGACTTTC.

The chain recombines TRBV12-5 with TRBJ2-2; 8 bases fit TRBD1. The CDR3 consists of 14 residues. Germline values: CDR1 LGHNT, CDR2 FRNRAP. Trimming cost V 4 bases and J 6 bases; bases outside gene matches: 4. This CDR3 is CASGSGQVAGELFF. CDR3 sequence (DNA): TGTGCTAGTGGTTCGGGACAGGTGGCCGGGGAGCTGTTTTTT.